A selection of T cell receptor beta chains follows, all from one sample in a study of Ad26.COV2.S vaccination and SARS-CoV-2 variants. Using immunoSEQ multiplex PCR, the repertoire was profiled, and TCRdb retains in-frame clones only, with some absent. Altogether 300,000 to 400,000 clones are present, about 86% being singletons, with the ten largest covering approximately 2%. The starting material was peripheral blood, obtained in a trial of Ad26.COV2.S vaccine versus placebo. Receptors originate from a person between 18 and 59 years old who received the Ad26.COV2.S COVID-19 vaccine or a placebo. Both conserved end residues are part of each CDR3. A D gene is named only where the DNA matches it firmly. The size entry is marked missing in some rows and otherwise reads once, few, many or a size class.

D gene: TRBD1; V gene: TRBV18; J gene: TRBJ1-2; clone size: -; CDR3 DNA: TGTGCCAGCTCACCTGGGACAGACTATGGCTACACCTTC; CDR3 protein: CASSPGTDYGYTF
D gene: TRBD1; V gene: TRBV5-1; J gene: TRBJ1-2; clone size: -; CDR3 DNA: TGCGCCAGCAGCAGGACAGGGGAAGGATCTGGCTACACCTTC; CDR3 protein: CASSRTGEGSGYTF
D gene: -; V gene: TRBV7-6; J gene: TRBJ2-7; clone size: -; CDR3 DNA: TGTGCCAGCAGCTTAGCGCTGGAATCCTTTGAGCAGTACTTC; CDR3 protein: CASSLALESFEQYF
D gene: -; V gene: TRBV30; J gene: TRBJ1-5; clone size: -; CDR3 DNA: TGTGCCTGGAGTGTACTAGGGAATAGCAATCAGCCCCAGCATTTT; CDR3 protein: CAWSVLGNSNQPQHF
D gene: -; V gene: TRBV27; J gene: TRBJ2-3; clone size: -; CDR3 DNA: TGTGCCAGCAGCGACAGGAGCACAGATACGCAGTATTTT; CDR3 protein: CASSDRSTDTQYF
D gene: TRBD1; V gene: TRBV5-1; J gene: TRBJ1-2; clone size: -; CDR3 DNA: TGCGCCAGCAGCTCGGACAGGGATGGCTACACCTTC; CDR3 protein: CASSSDRDGYTF
D gene: -; V gene: TRBV7-6; J gene: TRBJ1-4; clone size: -; CDR3 DNA: TGTGCCAGCAGCTTAGGTGGTCAGGGGAGCGGTGAAAAACTGTTTTTT; CDR3 protein: CASSLGGQGSGEKLFF
D gene: -; V gene: TRBV5-4; J gene: TRBJ1-1; clone size: -; CDR3 DNA: TGTGCCAGCAGCTTGGGGGGGAACACTGAAGCTTTCTTT; CDR3 protein: CASSLGGNTEAFF
D gene: -; V gene: TRBV4-1; J gene: TRBJ1-1; clone size: -; CDR3 DNA: TGCGCCAGCAGCCAAGACCAGTGGAGCACTGAAGCTTTCTTT; CDR3 protein: CASSQDQWSTEAFF
D gene: TRBD1; V gene: TRBV5-1; J gene: TRBJ1-4; clone size: -; CDR3 DNA: TGCGCCAGCTCAACCCTGGGACAGCCAAATGAAAAACTGTTTTTT; CDR3 protein: CASSTLGQPNEKLFF
D gene: TRBD1; V gene: TRBV5-1; J gene: TRBJ2-1; clone size: -; CDR3 DNA: TGCGCCAGCAGCTTGGGGGACAGCCTCTCCTACAATGAGCAGTTCTTC; CDR3 protein: CASSLGDSLSYNEQFF
D gene: -; V gene: TRBV4-3; J gene: TRBJ2-7; clone size: -; CDR3 DNA: TGCGCCAGCAGCCAAGACGTTCCCTACGAGCAGTACTTC; CDR3 protein: CASSQDVPYEQYF
D gene: TRBD1; V gene: TRBV6-5; J gene: TRBJ1-1; clone size: -; CDR3 DNA: TGTGCCAGCAGACATACGGGGACAGGGAGCACTGAAGCTTTCTTT; CDR3 protein: CASRHTGTGSTEAFF
D gene: -; V gene: TRBV30; J gene: TRBJ2-7; clone size: -; CDR3 DNA: TGTGCCTGGAGTCCCAGGGTTGCCCACGAGCAGTACTTC; CDR3 protein: CAWSPRVAHEQYF
D gene: -; V gene: TRBV6-5; J gene: TRBJ1-1; clone size: -; CDR3 DNA: TGTGCCAGCGGACCCGGGAGGTCAGCTTTCTTT; CDR3 protein: CASGPGRSAFF
D gene: TRBD1; V gene: TRBV7-7; J gene: TRBJ2-3; clone size: -; CDR3 DNA: TGTGCTAGCAGCCTCCCGTGGGACAGGGGTTTCACAGATACGCAGTATTTT; CDR3 protein: CASSLPWDRGFTDTQYF
D gene: -; V gene: TRBV15; J gene: TRBJ1-1; clone size: -; CDR3 DNA: TGTGCCACCAGCAGAGATCAAGTGGGGGCAGCTTTCTTT; CDR3 protein: CATSRDQVGAAFF
D gene: -; V gene: TRBV15; J gene: TRBJ2-1; clone size: -; CDR3 DNA: TGTGCCACCAGCAGAGATTTTTCATTGGGGGCGCGAAATGAGCAGTTCTTC; CDR3 protein: CATSRDFSLGARNEQFF
D gene: TRBD1; V gene: TRBV27; J gene: TRBJ2-5; clone size: -; CDR3 DNA: TGTGCCAGCAGTTTTTCCCCGGGACAGGGGGCGGAGACCCAGTACTTC; CDR3 protein: CASSFSPGQGAETQYF
D gene: -; V gene: TRBV21-1; J gene: TRBJ2-3; clone size: -; CDR3 DNA: TGTGCCAGCCTTCAAAATGACATTACTAGCACAGATACGCAGTATTTT; CDR3 protein: CASLQNDITSTDTQYF
D gene: -; V gene: TRBV5-1; J gene: TRBJ2-3; clone size: -; CDR3 DNA: TGCGCCAGCAGCTTGGGGGGACACGGATACACAGATACGCAGTATTTT; CDR3 protein: CASSLGGHGYTDTQYF
D gene: -; V gene: TRBV7-2; J gene: TRBJ1-4; clone size: once; CDR3 DNA: TGTGCCAGCAGCCCGACTTCTAAGAATGAAAAACTGTTTTTT; CDR3 protein: CASSPTSKNEKLFF
D gene: -; V gene: TRBV2; J gene: TRBJ2-6; clone size: -; CDR3 DNA: TGTGCCAGCACTCCTCGGGGGCGCCCTGGGGCCAACGTCCTGACTTTC; CDR3 protein: CASTPRGRPGANVLTF
D gene: TRBD1; V gene: TRBV5-1; J gene: TRBJ2-3; clone size: -; CDR3 DNA: TGCGCCAGCAGCTCGGGACAGGGGAGCACAGATACGCAGTATTTT; CDR3 protein: CASSSGQGSTDTQYF
D gene: TRBD2; V gene: TRBV7-2; J gene: TRBJ2-5; clone size: -; CDR3 DNA: TGTGCCAGCAGCCCTACTAGCGGGGGGAAGGAGACCCAGTACTTC; CDR3 protein: CASSPTSGGKETQYF
D gene: TRBD1; V gene: TRBV7-2; J gene: TRBJ2-5; clone size: -; CDR3 DNA: TGTGCCAGCAGCTTAGCAAGGGGACAGGGGATTGAGACCCAGTACTTC; CDR3 protein: CASSLARGQGIETQYF
D gene: TRBD1; V gene: TRBV6-5; J gene: TRBJ1-6; clone size: -; CDR3 DNA: TGTGCCAGCAGTTATAGGACAGGGTTGACACCCCTCCACTTT; CDR3 protein: CASSYRTGLTPLHF
D gene: TRBD2; V gene: TRBV7-9; J gene: TRBJ2-5; clone size: -; CDR3 DNA: TGTGCCAGCAGCTTAGGGACTAGCGGACCCAATTGGGGAGAGACCCAGTACTTC; CDR3 protein: CASSLGTSGPNWGETQYF
D gene: -; V gene: TRBV4-1; J gene: TRBJ2-3; clone size: -; CDR3 DNA: TGCGCCAGCAGCCTGAGGACTACGGGATCTAGCACAGATACGCAGTATTTT; CDR3 protein: CASSLRTTGSSTDTQYF
D gene: -; V gene: TRBV28; J gene: TRBJ1-1; clone size: once; CDR3 DNA: TGTGCCAGCAGTTTTGCGGACCGCTTGAACACTGAAGCTTTCTTT; CDR3 protein: CASSFADRLNTEAFF
D gene: TRBD1; V gene: TRBV5-5; J gene: TRBJ1-5; clone size: -; CDR3 DNA: TGTGCCAGCAGCATGGAGGACAGGGGGACTCAGCCCCAGCATTTT; CDR3 protein: CASSMEDRGTQPQHF
D gene: -; V gene: TRBV7-8; J gene: TRBJ1-6; clone size: -; CDR3 DNA: TGTGCCAGCAGCTTAGGAGACAGTTATTCACCCCTCCACTTT; CDR3 protein: CASSLGDSYSPLHF
D gene: TRBD2; V gene: TRBV4-2; J gene: TRBJ2-3; clone size: -; CDR3 DNA: TGTGCCAGCAGCCAGGGGACTAGCGGACTAACAGATACGCAGTATTTT; CDR3 protein: CASSQGTSGLTDTQYF
D gene: TRBD2; V gene: TRBV5-8; J gene: TRBJ2-3; clone size: -; CDR3 DNA: TGTGCCAGCAGTTCCTGGACTAGCGGGGGCACAGATACGCAGTATTTT; CDR3 protein: CASSSWTSGGTDTQYF
D gene: -; V gene: TRBV19; J gene: TRBJ1-5; clone size: -; CDR3 DNA: TGTGCCAGTAGTGCTCGGGACAACAATCAGCCCCAGCATTTT; CDR3 protein: CASSARDNNQPQHF
D gene: TRBD1; V gene: TRBV24-1; J gene: TRBJ2-1; clone size: -; CDR3 DNA: TGTGCCACCAGTGACACCACGACGACAGGGAGCAATGAGCAGTTCTTC; CDR3 protein: CATSDTTTTGSNEQFF
D gene: -; V gene: TRBV15; J gene: TRBJ1-2; clone size: -; CDR3 DNA: TGTGCCACCAGCAGTCCAGTACAGGGCCAATATGGCTACACCTTC; CDR3 protein: CATSSPVQGQYGYTF
D gene: -; V gene: TRBV5-1; J gene: TRBJ2-5; clone size: -; CDR3 DNA: TGCGCCAGCAGCTACCGGGACGCTAAAGAGACCCAGTACTTC; CDR3 protein: CASSYRDAKETQYF
D gene: -; V gene: TRBV6-6; J gene: TRBJ1-2; clone size: -; CDR3 DNA: TGTGCCAGCAGTCCACGGGGCCCAGAATCTAACTATGGCTACACCTTC; CDR3 protein: CASSPRGPESNYGYTF
D gene: TRBD1; V gene: TRBV7-9; J gene: TRBJ1-3; clone size: -; CDR3 DNA: TGTGCCAGCACCCGCGGGGACAGGGGTCGTGGAAACACCATATATTTT; CDR3 protein: CASTRGDRGRGNTIYF
D gene: -; V gene: TRBV24-1; J gene: TRBJ2-6; clone size: once; CDR3 DNA: TGTGCCACCAGTGATCTCAAGCCAGGGTCTGGGGCCAACGTCCTGACTTTC; CDR3 protein: CATSDLKPGSGANVLTF
D gene: -; V gene: TRBV9; J gene: TRBJ1-3; clone size: few; CDR3 DNA: TGTGCCAGCAGCGTAGAGGGGAGCCAGATAATAAGGCCTGGAAACACCATATATTTT; CDR3 protein: CASSVEGSQIIRPGNTIYF
D gene: TRBD2; V gene: TRBV11-2; J gene: TRBJ2-3; clone size: once; CDR3 DNA: TGTGCCAGCAGCTTACGGGGAGGGGGCACAGATACGCAGTATTTT; CDR3 protein: CASSLRGGGTDTQYF
D gene: -; V gene: TRBV10-2; J gene: TRBJ1-4; clone size: -; CDR3 DNA: TGCGCCAGCAGACTAGGGGGATCGTATGAAAAACTGTTTTTT; CDR3 protein: CASRLGGSYEKLFF
D gene: TRBD1; V gene: TRBV5-4; J gene: TRBJ1-2; clone size: -; CDR3 DNA: TGTGCCAGCAGCTTGGGACAGGGAAATAACTATGGCTACACCTTC; CDR3 protein: CASSLGQGNNYGYTF
D gene: -; V gene: TRBV6-5; J gene: TRBJ2-1; clone size: -; CDR3 DNA: TGTGCCAGCAGTTACCTATCTGGAAGGGAACAGTTCTTC; CDR3 protein: CASSYLSGREQFF
D gene: TRBD2; V gene: TRBV13; J gene: TRBJ2-4; clone size: -; CDR3 DNA: TGTGCCAGCACCTCGGGGGGAAAAAACATTCAGTACTTC; CDR3 protein: CASTSGGKNIQYF
D gene: -; V gene: TRBV4-1; J gene: TRBJ1-2; clone size: -; CDR3 DNA: TGCGCCAGCAGCCAAGATATGGCTAGCTTATTCTATGGCTACACCTTC; CDR3 protein: CASSQDMASLFYGYTF